This is a list of T cell receptor beta chains from one sample in a study of blood T cell repertoires in COVID-19. Some clones are missing from TCRdb's copy, which holds only in-frame ones; the method was immunoSEQ multiplex PCR. In the table there are roughly 480,000 clones, 75% to 90% of which are singletons. Specimen: peripheral blood. The receptors originated from a man in his late teens or twenties with COVID-19, enrolled during active disease. Both conserved end residues are trimmed from each CDR3.

11,TRBV5-1,TRBJ2-2,ASSREAVGELF
13,TRBV6-5,TRBJ2-7,ASSYSKAGSHEQY
11,TRBV6-5,TRBJ2-1,AARLDSYNEQF
11,TRBV27,TRBJ2-3,ASSPGITDTQY
15,TRBV4-1,TRBJ2-7,ASSQTISGGLSYEQY
14,TRBV6-5,TRBJ2-1,ASSYQAGGQYNEQF
15,TRBV7-9,TRBJ2-1,ASSLNSGRDEHNEQF
11,TRBV7-9,TRBJ1-2,ASSLTDYAVYT
11,TRBV4-1,TRBJ2-7,ASSPSVGYEQY
10,TRBV5-1,TRBJ1-2,ASSLTQGGYT
14,TRBV7-9,TRBJ1-4,ASSKGQGVTNEKLF